This T cell receptor (beta chain) came from a study of control samples from healthy donors and cancer patients. Assay: immunoSEQ multiplex PCR; the TCRdb copy retains only in-frame clones and omits some. This table has around 150,000 clones, around 90% appearing once. The V and J ends lost 10 bases and 0 bases respectively, with 12 bases between them. This CDR3 region has 13 residues. Germline V gives CDR1 SEHNR, CDR2 FQNEAQ (reference sequence). The sequence was collected from a man aged 30 to 45 in good health. The sample comprised blood. The chain recombines TRBV7-9 with TRBJ1-1; no clear D gene. CDR3 loop: CATIQIMNTEAFF. The CDR3 DNA reads as TGTGCCACCATACAGATCATGAACACTGAAGCTTTCTTT.